The 2 T cell receptor beta chains listed next were all sequenced from one sample in a study of tumor and adjacent non-tumor tissue in lung cancer. No cell sorting was done before RNA was extracted from the tissue. TCRbeta libraries were built with three rounds of nested PCR, modified from ARM-PCR. Using its own MiXCR run on the multiplex PCR reads, TCRdb lists one record per CDR3 protein. This repertoire shows about 200,000 distinct CDR3 sequences, about two thirds found once; its top ten account for around 25%. Sample: lung tumor tissue. Source of these receptors: a man aged 60-69 years with non-small cell lung cancer.

As concerns this clonotype: Germline is not matched at one junction end, which may reflect a read error. The rearrangement joins TRBV11-1 to TRBJ2-3; TRBD2 matches at 8 bases. This CDR3 has 19 residues. Germline CDR1 SGHAT, CDR2 FQDESV (reference sequence). The CDR3 DNA reads as TGTGTCAGCAGCTTAGGCGGCGGGGGGCCTTTCGTTAGCACAGATACGCAGTATTTT. The encoded protein is CVSSLGGGGPFVSTDTQYF.

Concerning this clonotype: A read error is possible here, since a much larger clone lies one base away. The V and J genes are TRBV12-5 and TRBJ1-1, with TRBD1 identical over 7 bases. The CDR3 length is 16 residues. In germline, CDR1 is LGHNT, CDR2 FRNRAP. The CDR3 DNA reads as TGTACTAGTGGTTTGGACGAGGGGGCGGCGAACACTGAAGCTTTCTTT. Translating it yields CTSGLDEGAANTEAFF.